One sample yielded the 32 T cell receptor beta chains listed below, sequenced in a study of cytomegalovirus exposure and HLA in healthy donors. Amplification used 60 Vbeta primers and 13 Jbeta primers. The assay was immunoSEQ multiplex PCR, and TCRdb's table has in-frame clones only and misses some. The sample shows 98,000 or so clones, roughly three quarters of them seen only once. The material sequenced was PBMCs. The receptor source for this set is a female donor in good health and CMV-seronegative.

The rearrangement joins TRBV19 to TRBJ2-5; 7 bases agree with TRBD2. Germline V lookup: CDR1 LNHDA, CDR2 SQIVND (reference sequence). V was pared by 5 bases and J by 9 bases, with 18 bases of the junction left unmatched. This CDR3 has 16 amino acids. CDR3 region: CASSFFLRGGKVAQYF. The DNA of the CDR3 is TGTGCCAGTAGTTTCTTTTTACGCGGGGGTAAGGTGGCCCAGTACTTC. Using reference TRBV19 and TRBJ2-5 for the parts outside the CDR3, the full variable domain is DGGITQSPKYLFRKEGQNVTLSCEQNLNHDAMYWYRQDPGQGLRLIYYSQIVNDFQKGDIAEGYSVSREKKESFPLTVTSAQKNPTAFYLCASSFFLRGGKVAQYFGPGTRLLVL.

This clone was seen a single time. This chain links TRBV29-1 with TRBJ2-7, with a possible D match to TRBD2 (6 bases). The CDR3 has 14 residues. V shed 6 bases and J shed 6 bases, with 21 bases lying between them. Per germline, CDR1 SQVTM and CDR2 ANQGSEA. This CDR3 is CSVRWRGEVAEQYF. CDR3 nucleotide sequence: TGCAGCGTCCGCTGGCGTGGGGAGGTGGCCGAGCAGTACTTC.

The chain uses TRBV4-1 and TRBJ2-1; no definite D call. This CDR3 is 12 amino acids long. V lost 6 bases, J lost 8 bases, and 11 bases lay in between. In germline, CDR1 is MGHRA, CDR2 YSYEKL. The CDR3 DNA reads TGCGCCAGCAGTTCCGTAGTTGATGAGCAGTTCTTC. It translates to CASSSVVDEQFF.

This rearrangement joins TRBV30 to TRBJ1-5; D is unclear. The CDR3 runs 12 residues. From germline, CDR1 is GTSNPN and CDR2 SVGIG (reference sequence). V lost 1 base to trimming and J lost 6 bases, with 7 bases between them. CDR3: CAWSAYGQPQHF. As DNA, the CDR3 is TGTGCCTGGAGTGCGTACGGTCAGCCCCAGCATTTT.

The genes are TRBV25-1 and TRBJ2-7; 8 bases are shared with TRBD2. The junction had 13 bases not matched to a gene; V was cut back by 5 bases and J by 4 bases. Looked up from germline, CDR1 is MGHDK and CDR2 is SYGVNS. There are 16 residues in the CDR3. The CDR3 DNA is TGTGCCAGCAGTCCATATCTAAGTAGCGGGACTTACGAGCAGTACTTC. Encoded protein: CASSPYLSSGTYEQYF.

The gene calls are TRBV14 and TRBJ2-1, with 9 bases that match TRBD2. The CDR3 runs 16 residues. The junction had 7 bases not matched to a gene; V was cut back by 5 bases and J by 2 bases. The germline V gene encodes CDR1 SGHDN and CDR2 FVKESK. The CDR3 nucleotides read TGTGCCAGCAGCGCACTAGCGGGCAGCCCCTACAATGAGCAGTTCTTC. It codes for CASSALAGSPYNEQFF.

This clone has just one count. The chain joins TRBV2 to TRBJ1-6, with TRBD1 as a possible D gene (6 bases). There are 14 residues in the CDR3. V was trimmed by 6 bases and J by 5 bases, leaving 11 bases between them. Germline loops: CDR1 SNHLY, CDR2 FYNNEI. DNA of the CDR3: TGTGCCAGCAGCCGACAGGTAGATAATTCACCCCTCCACTTT. Protein product: CASSRQVDNSPLHF.

This clone was detected once. The gene calls are TRBV27 and TRBJ2-5; TRBD1 might be the D (6 bases). This CDR3 region has 16 residues. Trimming stripped 4 bases from V and 0 bases from J, with 15 bases between. Germline V CDR1 and CDR2: MNHEY, SMNVEV (reference sequence). CDR3 in DNA: TGTGCCAGCAGTTCCTATGGGGGCATGTACCAAGAGACCCAGTACTTC. It is translated as CASSSYGGMYQETQYF.

The V call is TRBV14, the J call TRBJ2-1; D is possibly TRBD2 (5 bases). The V end lost 1 base, the J end lost 9 bases, and 7 bases lay between the germline ends. CDR3 length: 12 residues. Germline V CDR1 and CDR2: SGHDN, FVKESK. The CDR3 reads CASSQAGIEQFF. CDR3 coding DNA: TGTGCCAGCAGCCAAGCCGGGATTGAGCAGTTCTTC.

The CDR3 region has the DNA TGTGCCAGCCGCGCCCTTAGCGGGAGCTCCTACGAGCAGTACTTC. Its translation: CASRALSGSSYEQYF. The V gene is TRBV6-1, the J gene TRBJ2-7; TRBD2 matches 9 bases. The CDR3 contains 15 residues. The trim removed 8 bases at V and 0 bases at J, leaving 8 bases unmatched. Germline-derived CDR1 and CDR2 are MNHNS and SASEGT.

The chain combines TRBV7-8 with TRBJ1-6; TRBD1 matches at 7 bases. Germline-derived CDR1 and CDR2 are SGHVS and FQNEAQ. Germline trimming cut 1 base from V and 7 bases from J; bases unmatched to any gene: 4. The length of the CDR3 is 15 residues. CDR3 in amino acids: CASSLGGRGNSPLHF. Here the CDR3 DNA reads TGTGCCAGCAGCTTAGGGGGCAGGGGGAATTCACCCCTCCACTTT.

The sample holds one count of this clone. The V and J genes are TRBV7-8 and TRBJ2-5; D possibly corresponds to TRBD1 (5 bases). Trimming shortened V by 5 bases and J by 3 bases, and 13 bases separated the two germline ends. This CDR3 is built from 14 residues. CDR1 is SGHVS, CDR2 FQNEAQ, per germline. CDR3 region: CASSPLFREETQYF. Here the CDR3 DNA reads TGTGCCAGCAGCCCCCTTTTCAGGGAAGAGACCCAGTACTTC.

The chain couples TRBV28 to TRBJ1-1; D is possibly TRBD1 (6 bases). The V and J ends lost 3 bases and 14 bases respectively, with 10 bases between them. Germline V gene data show CDR1 as MDHEN and CDR2 as SYDVKM. CDR3 length: 10 residues. The CDR3 reads CASSFNRVFF. The CDR3 bases are TGTGCCAGCAGTTTTAACAGGGTATTCTTT.

CDR3 sequence: CAVGRASGSGETQYF. CDR3 bases: TGTGCCGTCGGGAGGGCTAGCGGGAGCGGGGAGACCCAGTACTTC. This sequence joins TRBV5-4 and TRBJ2-5; 10 nucleotides match TRBD2. CDR1 and CDR2 (germline): SGHNT, YYREEE (reference sequence). This CDR3 comprises 15 residues. V trimming: 10 bases; J trimming: 5 bases; junction bases outside the gene matches: 14.

The J gene is TRBJ2-5, the V gene TRBV5-4; 9 bases agree with TRBD2. Germline loops: CDR1 SGHNT, CDR2 YYREEE (reference sequence). The ends lost 0 bases at V and 5 bases at J; junction bases unmatched: 11. The CDR3 contains 17 residues. Here the CDR3 reads CASSLGPAGTSFETQYF. In DNA, the CDR3 is TGTGCCAGCAGCTTGGGGCCAGCCGGGACTAGCTTCGAGACCCAGTACTTC.

This chain uses TRBV11-2 with TRBJ1-1; D perhaps matches TRBD1 (6 bases). The germline V gene encodes CDR1 SGHAT and CDR2 FQNNGV. This CDR3 contains 15 residues. V was pared by 1 base and J by 3 bases, with 12 bases between. The CDR3 DNA reads as TGTGCCAGCAGCTTAGGCCGAGCAGGGGACACTGAAGCTTTCTTT. Translating it yields CASSLGRAGDTEAFF. Variable domain in full (rest from reference TRBV11-2 and TRBJ1-1): EAGVAQSPRYKIIEKRQSVAFWCNPISGHATLYWYQQILGQGPKLLIQFQNNGVVDDSQLPKDRFSAERLKGVDSTLKIQPAKLEDSAVYLCASSLGRAGDTEAFFGQGTRLTVV.

The chain couples TRBV6-5 to TRBJ1-2; 9 nucleotides agree with TRBD1. Germline CDR1 MNHEY, CDR2 SVGAGI. This CDR3 contains 16 residues. V lost 4 bases, J lost 1 base, and 7 bases stayed unmatched. CDR3 coding DNA: TGTGCCAGCAGTTCAACAGGGGGCGAAAATAACTATGGCTACACCTTC. This gives the protein CASSSTGGENNYGYTF.

Remarks on this clone: Other DNA sequences in this specimen translate into the identical CDR3. This sequence joins TRBV5-1 and TRBJ1-4; tentative D call: TRBD1 (5 bases). Germline assignment: CDR1 SGHRS and CDR2 YFSETQ. The CDR3 consists of 14 residues. Trimming took 1 base from V and 4 from J, leaving 8 bases between them. CDR3 bases: TGCGCCAGCAGCTTGCAGGGTAGTAATGAAAAACTGTTTTTT. As protein: CASSLQGSNEKLFF.

The rearrangement joins TRBV4-2 to TRBJ1-2, with a weak D call TRBD1 (6 bases). V dropped 2 bases and J dropped 0 bases, with 16 bases sitting between them. Germline V CDR1 and CDR2: LGHNA, YNFKEQ. The CDR3 runs 17 residues. CDR3 bases: TGTGCCAGCAGCCAATTCCATCGCACAGGGTCTAACTATGGCTACACCTTC. Translating it yields CASSQFHRTGSNYGYTF.

This clone was recorded a few times. V is TRBV27 and J is TRBJ2-2, with 10 positions matching TRBD2. CDR3 length: 16 amino acids. V lost 4 bases to trimming and J lost 4 bases; unmatched junction nucleotides: 6. Germline V CDR1 and CDR2: MNHEY, SMNVEV (reference sequence). The CDR3 protein is CASSWSLAGVTGELFF. CDR3 bases: TGTGCCAGCAGTTGGAGTCTAGCGGGAGTCACCGGGGAGCTGTTTTTT.

The V and J genes are TRBV30 and TRBJ2-2, with 8 bases aligning to TRBD1. CDR3 length: 13 amino acids. Trimming at V came to 5 bases and at J to 6 bases, leaving 5 bases not matched to a gene. Germline V gene lookup returns CDR1 GTSNPN and CDR2 SVGIG (reference sequence). CDR3: CAWQGANSGELFF. CDR3 sequence (DNA): TGTGCCTGGCAGGGGGCCAATTCCGGGGAGCTGTTTTTT.

The genes are TRBV4-2 and TRBJ2-2, with a tentative D call TRBD1 (6 bases). V was trimmed by 1 base and J by 9 bases, leaving 12 bases between them. The CDR3 length is 14 residues. Per germline, CDR1 LGHNA and CDR2 YNFKEQ. The CDR3 coding sequence is TGTGCCAGCAGCCAAGGACAGGCAGGAAGGGAGCTGTTTTTT. It translates to CASSQGQAGRELFF.

In this sample, this clone turned up once. The V gene is TRBV30, the J gene TRBJ2-3; 7 bases line up with TRBD2. This CDR3 region has 16 residues. J was trimmed by 0 bases and V by 3 bases; bases with no gene match: 9. The germline CDR1 and CDR2 sequences are GTSNPN and SVGIG (reference sequence). The CDR3 region is CAWRWGGASSTDTQYF. CDR3 coding DNA: TGTGCCTGGAGGTGGGGGGGAGCCTCTAGCACAGATACGCAGTATTTT.

Written as DNA, the CDR3 is TGTGCCAGCAGCGTAGGGGGAGCCTACAATGAGCAGTTCTTC. Protein sequence: CASSVGGAYNEQFF. The rearrangement uses TRBV9 and TRBJ2-1; perhaps TRBD2 as D (5 bases). The germline gives CDR1 SGDLS, CDR2 YYNGEE. The CDR3 is 14 residues long. V gave up 0 bases and J gave up 2 bases, with 6 bases separating them.

This clone was observed a handful of times. The gene calls are TRBV5-5 and TRBJ2-1; D unresolved. Trimming pared 2 bases from V and 6 bases from J, leaving 12 bases between. The CDR3 has 14 residues. Germline-derived CDR1 and CDR2 are SGHKS and YYEKEE (reference sequence). The CDR3 DNA follows: TGTGCCAGCAGCTTTCGGCTTGCGGCCAATGAGCAGTTCTTC. Translation gives CASSFRLAANEQFF.

The chain uses TRBV21-1 and TRBJ1-4; the table names TRBD1, a call not compared with the DNA. TRBV21-1 constitutes a pseudogene. This CDR3 spans 18 amino acids. The CDR3 here is CASSKIGAPHGTNEKLFF. As DNA, the CDR3 is TGTGCCAGCAGCAAAATTGGGGCCCCCCACGGAACTAATGAAAAACTGTTTTTT.

The gene calls are TRBV7-2 and TRBJ1-1; 10 bases are shared with TRBD1. V shed 4 bases, J shed 4 bases, and the junction held 6 bases outside the gene matches. CDR3 size: 15 residues. The germline CDR1 and CDR2 sequences are SGHTA and FQGNSA. For the CDR3, the DNA is TGTGCCAGCAGCTCTTCCTGGACAGGGGGCACTGAAGCTTTCTTT. Translated, it gives CASSSSWTGGTEAFF.

V and J are TRBV10-3 and TRBJ1-1; 10 bases line up with TRBD1. After removal of 5 bases from V and 7 bases from J, the junction contained 7 bases not matched to a gene. Germline CDR1 reads ENHRY; CDR2 reads SYGVKD. There are 14 residues in the CDR3. CDR3 loop: CAISMTGGEGEAFF. The CDR3 DNA reads TGTGCCATCAGTATGACAGGGGGCGAAGGTGAAGCTTTCTTT.

The chain combines TRBV7-3 with TRBJ2-3; tentatively, D is TRBD2 (6 bases). Trimming removed 5 bases at V and 6 bases at J, with 18 bases between. Per the germline V gene, CDR1 is SGHTA and CDR2 is FQGTGA. The CDR3 consists of 15 residues. CDR3 sequence (DNA): TGTGCCAGCAGCCGGGGGAGCGGGTTAATCGATACGCAGTATTTT. This sequence encodes CASSRGSGLIDTQYF.

The chain is built from TRBV6-5 and TRBJ1-2, with unresolved D. This CDR3 has 15 amino acids. Trimming removed 2 bases from V and 5 bases from J, with 15 bases in between. Germline lookup yields CDR1 MNHEY and CDR2 SVGAGI. Written as DNA, the CDR3 is TGTGCCAGCAGTTACCGGGAGGGTGGTGGATATGGCTACACCTTC. It is translated as CASSYREGGGYGYTF.

The chain links TRBV11-2 to TRBJ2-5; 8 nucleotides align to TRBD2. Trimming at V came to 6 bases and at J to 2 bases, leaving 8 bases not matched to a gene. There are 15 residues in the CDR3. Germline CDR1 and CDR2: SGHAT and FQNNGV. For the CDR3, the DNA is TGTGCCAGCAGTACCCTCGGGGGGGGTCAAGAGACCCAGTACTTC. It is translated as CASSTLGGGQETQYF.

The chain is built from TRBV29-1 and TRBJ1-2; D call uncertain. Germline CDR1 reads SQVTM; CDR2 reads ANQGSEA. The CDR3 spans 12 residues. V lost 7 bases and J 0 bases, leaving 9 bases between the germline ends. The CDR3 coding sequence is TGCAGCGCCCAGACACCTAACTATGGCTACACCTTC. It yields the protein CSAQTPNYGYTF.